A single T cell receptor beta chain is shown here with its context. Sample treatment: randomized to nivolumab then ipilimumab (arm A) or the reverse (arm B). Patients had received no earlier DNA-damaging chemotherapy. Live CD3+CD8+ CD19− CD56− cells were sorted from PBMCs. This record belongs to a study of sequential checkpoint blockade in melanoma. Using immunoSEQ multiplex PCR, the repertoire was profiled, and TCRdb retains in-frame clones only, with some absent. The sample includes more than 35,000 clones, around nine tenths seen only once; the top ten take roughly 12%. Germline assignment: CDR1 SGHNT and CDR2 YENEEA. The CDR3 has 14 residues. The V and J ends lost 3 bases and 4 bases respectively, with 12 bases between them.

The sequencing here drew on CD8+ T cells sorted from blood (inferred from file names), taken from a patient given nivolumab and ipilimumab in sequence. The chain is built from TRBV11-3 and TRBJ1-1; D is perhaps TRBD1 (6 bases). The source is a human donor with melanoma. CDR3: CASSFMGTSTEAFF. The CDR3 DNA reads as TGTGCCAGCAGCTTTATGGGGACAAGCACTGAAGCTTTCTTT.